The next 15 T cell receptor beta chains were all read from a single sample in a study of identical twins. TCRdb analysed the 5' RACE reads with MiXCR anew, one entry per CDR3 protein. The sample yields about 520,000 distinct CDR3 sequences, about 20% seen once. This same sample was also taken into another study, of T cells expressing NK-cell markers.

The sample comprised CD4+ T cells sorted from blood. The receptor source for this set is a woman aged 18-35 years in good health.

Only a few counts were recorded for this clonotype. V usage is TRBV5-1 and J usage is TRBJ2-1; D gene ambiguous. Trimming pared 2 bases from V and 5 bases from J, leaving 8 bases between. Per the germline V gene, CDR1 is SGHRS and CDR2 is YFSETQ. CDR3 length: 13 amino acids. CDR3: CASSFHNDNEQFF. DNA of the CDR3: TGCGCCAGCAGCTTCCACAATGACAATGAGCAGTTCTTC. Full variable domain (rest looked up from reference TRBV5-1 and TRBJ2-1): KAGVTQTPRYLIKTRGQQVTLSCSPISGHRSVSWYQQTPGQGLQFLFEYFSETQRNKGNFPGRFSGRQFSNSRSEMNVSTLELGDSALYLCASSFHNDNEQFFGPGTRLTVL.

This clonotype was seen repeatedly, ten times or more. The V call is TRBV12-3 or TRBV12-4, the J call TRBJ1-4, with 7 bases lining up with TRBD1. This CDR3 comprises 14 residues. The V and J ends lost 5 bases and 13 bases, in that order; junction bases with no gene match: 13. CDR3: CASSSYRGPGGLFF. DNA of the CDR3: TGTGCCAGCAGTAGCTACAGGGGCCCCGGAGGACTGTTTTTT.

The genes are TRBV5-1 and TRBJ1-5; 8 bases are a match to TRBD1. Germline values: CDR1 SGHRS, CDR2 YFSETQ. Unmatched junction bases numbered 3, after V lost 3 bases and J lost 7 bases. This CDR3 is built from 13 residues. The CDR3 is CASSYGQGQPQHF. CDR3 bases: TGCGCCAGCAGCTACGGACAGGGCCAGCCCCAGCATTTT. Full variable domain (missing parts from reference TRBV5-1 and TRBJ1-5): KAGVTQTPRYLIKTRGQQVTLSCSPISGHRSVSWYQQTPGQGLQFLFEYFSETQRNKGNFPGRFSGRQFSNSRSEMNVSTLELGDSALYLCASSYGQGQPQHFGDGTRLSIL.

V and J are TRBV12-5 and TRBJ2-3; D call uncertain. V lost 7 bases to trimming and J lost 7 bases, with 3 bases between them. Per the germline V gene, CDR1 is LGHNT and CDR2 is FRNRAP. This CDR3 contains 9 residues. As DNA, the CDR3 is TGTGCTAGTGTACATACGCAGTATTTT. Residues: CASVHTQYF.

This clonotype showed up just a few times. The chain is built from TRBV5-1 and TRBJ2-1; D possibly corresponds to TRBD1 (8 bases). CDR1 SGHRS and CDR2 YFSETQ come from the germline V gene. The CDR3 runs to 15 residues. V was pared by 5 bases and J by 7 bases, with 19 bases between. The CDR3 loop is CASRRAIQGGNEQFF. CDR3 sequence (DNA): TGCGCCAGCAGAAGAGCGATACAGGGGGGGAATGAGCAGTTCTTC.

This sequence joins TRBV6-1 and TRBJ2-7, with D perhaps TRBD2 (6 bases). Trimming took 7 bases from V and 1 from J, leaving 20 bases between them. This CDR3 has 16 residues. CDR1 is MNHNS and CDR2 is SASEGT in the germline V gene. CDR3 protein: CASTDYPGTPSYEQYF. CDR3 bases: TGTGCCAGCACAGACTACCCCGGGACTCCATCCTACGAGCAGTACTTC.

The gene calls are TRBV20-1 and TRBJ1-6; 9 nucleotides agree with TRBD1. With V trimmed by 6 bases and J by 9 bases, 12 bases remained unmatched. This CDR3 is built from 15 residues. Germline lookup yields CDR1 DFQATT and CDR2 SNEGSKA (reference sequence). The CDR3 DNA sequence: TGCAGTGCCGTTCATGGGACAGGGAGCGGTTCACCCCTCCACTTT. Translation: CSAVHGTGSGSPLHF.

V is TRBV13 and J is TRBJ2-7; D not resolved. The CDR3 is 15 amino acids. CDR1 and CDR2 (germline): PRHDT, FYEKMQ (reference sequence). V was clipped by 0 bases and J by 0 bases, with 9 bases between them. CDR3 nucleotides: TGTGCCAGCAGCTTAGGCCTGCGGAGCTCCTACGAGCAGTACTTC. Protein product: CASSLGLRSSYEQYF.

This clonotype came up many times. CDR3 coding DNA: TGCAGTGCGGCCACCCTGAACACAGATACGCAGTATTTT. Its protein is CSAATLNTDTQYF. The chain is built from TRBV20-1 and TRBJ2-3, with D unclear. The length of the CDR3 is 13 residues. V lost 6 bases and J 2 bases, leaving 12 bases between the germline ends. In germline, CDR1 is DFQATT, CDR2 SNEGSKA (reference sequence).

The table lists this clonotype with a few counts. The chain has TRBV5-1 and TRBJ1-1; D is possibly TRBD1 (6 bases). Germline assignment: CDR1 SGHRS and CDR2 YFSETQ. The CDR3 extends over 14 amino acids. The V and J ends lost 4 bases and 1 base respectively, with 11 bases between them. The DNA of the CDR3 is TGCGCCAGCAGCATAGACAGGTCGAACACTGAAGCTTTCTTT. Its translation: CASSIDRSNTEAFF.

The chain has TRBV24-1 and TRBJ2-1; D uncertain. The germline V gene has CDR1 KGHDR and CDR2 SFDVKD. V was shortened by 5 bases and J by 2 bases, with 6 bases between the two germline ends. The CDR3 runs 13 residues. DNA of the CDR3: TGTGCCACCAGTGTGGATGCCTACAATGAGCAGTTCTTC. This codes for CATSVDAYNEQFF.

In this sample, this clonotype turned up a few times. The gene calls are TRBV2 and TRBJ2-5; 11 bases match TRBD2. V dropped 9 bases and J dropped 0; count of bases not matched to a gene: 6. This CDR3 has 15 amino acids. Germline CDR1 is SNHLY and CDR2 is FYNNEI. CDR3 sequence reads: CASGTSGAYQETQYF. Written as DNA, the CDR3 is TGTGCCAGTGGGACTAGCGGAGCGTACCAAGAGACCCAGTACTTC.

This clonotype turned up a few times. The CDR3 nucleotides read TGTGCCAGCAGCCGCGGCGGGGATTCACCCCTCCACTTT. It codes for CASSRGGDSPLHF. This chain joins TRBV7-9 and TRBJ1-6, with D uncertain. This CDR3 region has 13 residues. Germline values: CDR1 SEHNR, CDR2 FQNEAQ (reference sequence). The V gene lost 5 bases and the J gene lost 8 bases, with 10 bases spanning the gap.

The rearrangement links TRBV20-1 to TRBJ1-1; weak D call: TRBD1 (5 bases). The CDR3 sequence is 11 residues long. Germline V gene data show CDR1 as DFQATT and CDR2 as SNEGSKA (reference sequence). CDR3 DNA: TGCAGGTGGGGAGGGGATACTGAAGCTTTCTTT. This codes for CRWGGDTEAFF.

This clonotype was observed a few times. The V gene is TRBV29-1, the J gene TRBJ2-1, with D perhaps matching TRBD1 (5 bases). CDR1 and CDR2 from the germline V gene are SQVTM and ANQGSEA. V was pared by 0 bases and J by 5 bases, with 8 bases between. This CDR3 spans 13 amino acids. The CDR3 DNA sequence: TGCAGCGTTGAAGATCCCAGGGACAATGAGCAGTTCTTC. The encoded protein is CSVEDPRDNEQFF.